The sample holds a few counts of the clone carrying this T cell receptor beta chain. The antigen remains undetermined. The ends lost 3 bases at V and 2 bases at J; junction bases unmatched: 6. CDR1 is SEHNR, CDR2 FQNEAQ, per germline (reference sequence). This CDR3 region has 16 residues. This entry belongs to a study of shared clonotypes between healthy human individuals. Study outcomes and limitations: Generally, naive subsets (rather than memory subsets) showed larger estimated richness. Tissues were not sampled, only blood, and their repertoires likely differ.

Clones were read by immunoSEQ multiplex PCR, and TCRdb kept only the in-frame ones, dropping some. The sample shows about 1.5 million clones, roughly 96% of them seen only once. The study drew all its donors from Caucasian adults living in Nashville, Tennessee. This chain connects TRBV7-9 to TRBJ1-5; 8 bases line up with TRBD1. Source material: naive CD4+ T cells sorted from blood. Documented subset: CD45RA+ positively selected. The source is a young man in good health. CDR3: CASSFDRGLGNQPQHF. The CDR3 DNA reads TGTGCCAGCAGCTTCGACAGGGGTTTGGGCAATCAGCCCCAGCATTTT.